What follows are 13 T cell receptor beta chains derived from one specimen sequenced in a study of cytomegalovirus exposure and HLA in healthy donors. Amplification used 60 Vbeta primers and 13 Jbeta primers. Method: immunoSEQ multiplex PCR; TCRdb's copy keeps in-frame clones and lacks some. This sample's table reports around 45,000 clones. What was sequenced was PBMCs. The receptors derive from a male donor in good health and CMV-seronegative.

The chain employs TRBV14 and TRBJ1-1; D not resolved. The CDR3 sequence is 11 residues long. Germline V gene data show CDR1 as SGHDN and CDR2 as FVKESK. Trimming took off 4 bases at V and 11 bases at J, with 11 bases between the two ends. The CDR3 loop reads CASSLGRLAFF. The CDR3 nucleotides are TGTGCCAGCAGCCTTGGGAGGTTGGCTTTCTTT.

DNA for the CDR3: TGTGCCAGTAGTATTTGGCCAGTTAGCAATCAGCCCCAGCATTTT. This gives the protein CASSIWPVSNQPQHF. The V call is TRBV19, the J call TRBJ1-5; D is unresolved. With 3 bases removed from V and 0 bases from J, the gap between germline ends came to 9 bases. The germline V gene has CDR1 LNHDA and CDR2 SQIVND (reference sequence). The CDR3 runs 15 residues.

CDR3 bases: TGCGCCAGCAGCTTTGAATGGGGGCCGGAGCCTGAAAAACTGTTTTTT. This encodes CASSFEWGPEPEKLFF. The rearrangement links TRBV5-1 to TRBJ1-4; tentative D call: TRBD1 (6 bases). V was pared by 2 bases and J by 7 bases, with 18 bases between. This CDR3 has 16 residues. Germline V CDR1 and CDR2: SGHRS, YFSETQ.

The chain has TRBV2 and TRBJ2-4; D is unclear. Per germline, CDR1 SNHLY and CDR2 FYNNEI. The CDR3 covers 12 residues. The V end was cut by 6 bases, the J end by 2 bases, with 5 bases between. The CDR3 DNA follows: TGTGCCAGCAGGGCTTCCAAAAACATTCAGTACTTC. As protein: CASRASKNIQYF.

The rearrangement links TRBV29-1 to TRBJ2-7, with D possibly being TRBD1 (5 bases). This CDR3 comprises 11 residues. The V gene's germline CDR1 is SQVTM and CDR2 ANQGSEA. The ends were cut back, 4 bases at V and 7 bases at J, with 11 bases in the middle. This CDR3 reads CSVARVGEQYF. The CDR3 DNA sequence: TGCAGCGTTGCCAGGGTGGGGGAGCAGTACTTC.

The chain employs TRBV27 and TRBJ2-7; 11 nucleotides agree with TRBD1. This CDR3 has 15 amino acids. Germline CDR1 is MNHEY and CDR2 is SMNVEV (reference sequence). Trimming took 5 bases from V and 4 from J; bases not matched to a gene: 7. DNA for the CDR3: TGTGCCAGCAGTCCGGACAGGGGGCGCCGTTACGAGCAGTACTTC. Its protein product is CASSPDRGRRYEQYF.

The chain links TRBV14 to TRBJ2-7; D is undetermined. With 0 bases removed from V and 3 bases from J, the gap between germline ends came to 9 bases. Germline V CDR1 and CDR2: SGHDN, FVKESK. This CDR3 region has 14 residues. CDR3 DNA sequence: TGTGCCAGCAGCCAAGAAACGATCGGCTACGAGCAGTACTTC. Translation gives CASSQETIGYEQYF.

This chain links TRBV9 with TRBJ1-5; 9 bases line up with TRBD1. In germline, CDR1 is SGDLS, CDR2 YYNGEE. This CDR3 region has 15 residues. Germline trimming cut 4 bases from V and 1 base from J; bases unmatched to any gene: 3. CDR3 nucleotide sequence: TGTGCCAGCAGCTTGACAGGGGGGAGCAATCAGCCCCAGCATTTT. This codes for CASSLTGGSNQPQHF. Drawing the rest from reference TRBV9 and TRBJ1-5, the complete variable domain is DSGVTQTPKHLITATGQRVTLRCSPRSGDLSVYWYQQSLDQGLQFLIQYYNGEERAKGNILERFSAQQFPDLHSELNLSSLELGDSALYFCASSLTGGSNQPQHFGDGTRLSIL.

The V and J genes are TRBV16 and TRBJ1-2; D gene unclear. In germline, CDR1 is KGHSY, CDR2 FQNENV. This CDR3 spans 12 amino acids. V was shortened by 2 bases and J by 6 bases, with 7 bases between the two germline ends. CDR3 DNA: TGTGCCAGCAGCCAAGAACTTCATGGCTACACCTTC. This translates into CASSQELHGYTF.

The V gene is TRBV6-5, the J gene TRBJ1-5, with D maybe TRBD1 (5 bases). Germline-derived CDR1 and CDR2 are MNHEY and SVGAGI. The CDR3 loop spans 15 amino acids. The ends were cut back, 5 bases at V and 7 bases at J, with 18 bases in the middle. The CDR3 spells CASSRLSTVTQPQHF. DNA of the CDR3: TGTGCCAGCAGTCGTCTCTCGACAGTTACGCAGCCCCAGCATTTT.

The chain is built from TRBV5-1 and TRBJ1-3, with 10 bases that match TRBD1. Germline V gene lookup returns CDR1 SGHRS and CDR2 YFSETQ. The ends lost 4 bases at V and 4 bases at J; junction bases unmatched: 11. The CDR3 contains 17 residues. CDR3 nucleotides: TGCGCCAGCAGCATTTACCCCGGGACAGGGGTCGGAAACACCATATATTTT. Translating gives CASSIYPGTGVGNTIYF.

The chain couples TRBV25-1 to TRBJ1-2; D is perhaps TRBD1 (6 bases). The CDR3 length is 14 residues. V dropped 3 bases and J dropped 4 bases, with 12 bases sitting between them. Germline CDR1 MGHDK, CDR2 SYGVNS. For the CDR3, the DNA is TGTGCCAGCAGTGACCCCGGGACAATCTATGGCTACACCTTC. This sequence encodes CASSDPGTIYGYTF.

The V gene is TRBV30, the J gene TRBJ1-4; possibly TRBD1 for D (5 bases). Trimming removed 2 bases at V and 8 bases at J, with 15 bases between. The CDR3 consists of 14 residues. The germline V gene encodes CDR1 GTSNPN and CDR2 SVGIG (reference sequence). For the CDR3, the DNA is TGTGCCTGGAGTTGGAAGGGGCGTACGGAAAAACTGTTTTTT. Protein product: CAWSWKGRTEKLFF.